Following are 22 T cell receptor beta chains from one sample sequenced in a study of identical twins. Each CDR3 protein is one row after TCRdb ran MiXCR on the 5' RACE reads. Of about 690,000 distinct CDR3 sequences listed, around 6.1% were seen once; the top ten hold 1.5% to 2%. What was sequenced was naive T cells sorted from blood. Source of these receptors: a young man in good health.

This clonotype was seen only a few times. The CDR3 nucleotides are TGTGCCAGCAGAACTAGCGGGGACCGGGAGTACAATGAGCAGTTCTTC. As protein: CASRTSGDREYNEQFF. The V call is TRBV6-2 or TRBV6-3, the J call TRBJ2-1, with 10 bases fitting TRBD2. From germline, CDR1 is MNHEY and CDR2 SVGEGT. The trim removed 6 bases at V and 4 bases at J, leaving 9 bases unmatched. The CDR3 has 16 amino acids.

The V and J genes are TRBV12-3 or TRBV12-4 and TRBJ1-5; D may be TRBD1 (5 bases). The CDR3 is 16 residues long. Trimming removed 5 bases from V and 5 bases from J, with 19 bases in between. CDR3 bases: TGTGCCAGCAGTCCCGGGGGGGTCCCCCTGCATCAGCCCCAGCATTTT. Translation: CASSPGGVPLHQPQHF.

This clonotype was recorded many times. This chain connects TRBV4-2 to TRBJ2-1, with D perhaps assigned TRBD1 or TRBD2 (5 bases each). There are 17 residues in the CDR3. CDR1 LGHNA and CDR2 YNFKEQ come from the germline V gene. Trimming removed 0 bases from V and 5 bases from J, with 17 bases in between. This chain's CDR3 is CASSQDFGTPPNNEQFF. The CDR3 coding sequence is TGTGCCAGCAGCCAAGATTTTGGGACCCCCCCAAACAATGAGCAGTTCTTC.

The table lists this clonotype with many counts. The V call is TRBV20-1, the J call TRBJ2-1, with TRBD2 matching over 13 bases. This CDR3 has 15 residues. Germline V gene lookup returns CDR1 DFQATT and CDR2 SNEGSKA (reference sequence). Trimming removed 5 bases from V and 7 bases from J; junction bases left unmatched: 8. CDR3 sequence: CSAGLAGVFLNEQFF. CDR3 sequence (DNA): TGCAGTGCTGGACTAGCGGGAGTTTTTTTGAATGAGCAGTTCTTC.

In this sample, this clonotype turned up many times. The chain combines TRBV6-5 with TRBJ2-7; 7 bases agree with TRBD2. Per the germline V gene, CDR1 is MNHEY and CDR2 is SVGAGI. The V gene end was trimmed by 7 bases and the J gene end by 5 bases; junction bases not matched to a gene: 5. The CDR3 is 12 amino acids. The CDR3 is CASISGTNEQYF. The CDR3 DNA reads as TGTGCCAGCATAAGCGGGACCAACGAGCAGTACTTC.

This clonotype was recorded many times. CDR3 sequence: CASSLRVRTHTEAFF. CDR3 DNA sequence: TGTGCCAGCAGTTTAAGGGTTCGGACCCACACTGAAGCTTTCTTT. The V call is TRBV12-3 or TRBV12-4, the J call TRBJ1-1; D is unresolved. V lost 2 bases, J lost 3 bases, and 13 bases lay in between. The CDR3 is 15 amino acids.

This clonotype was counted at least ten times. J is TRBJ2-2 and V is TRBV28, with 9 nucleotides matching TRBD2. The germline gives CDR1 MDHEN, CDR2 SYDVKM. This CDR3 spans 18 amino acids. The trim removed 6 bases at V and 7 bases at J, leaving 18 bases unmatched. The CDR3 DNA sequence: TGTGCCAGCAGCGCCCGCTTCGGTGGCGGGAGGGCCTTCGGGGAGCTGTTTTTT. This translates into CASSARFGGGRAFGELFF. The full variable domain, with the rest looked up from reference TRBV28 and TRBJ2-2, is DVKVTQSSRYLVKRTGEKVFLECVQDMDHENMFWYRQDPGLGLRLIYFSYDVKMKEKGDIPEGYSVSREKKERFSLILESASTNQTSMYLCASSARFGGGRAFGELFFGEGSRLTVL.

This clonotype came up a few times. This chain connects TRBV5-1 to TRBJ1-2, with TRBD1 matching over 9 bases. Germline V lookup: CDR1 SGHRS, CDR2 YFSETQ. Unmatched junction bases numbered 13, after V lost 3 bases and J lost 4 bases. There are 17 residues in the CDR3. Written as DNA, the CDR3 is TGCGCCAGCAGCTGGGACAGGGTAAGAAGTAAGGCCTATGGCTACACCTTC. This translates into CASSWDRVRSKAYGYTF.

This clonotype was found many times. The chain recombines TRBV7-9 with TRBJ2-7; D might be TRBD2 (6 bases). The CDR3 runs 14 residues. V lost 2 bases and J 6 bases, leaving 14 bases between the germline ends. Germline loops: CDR1 SEHNR, CDR2 FQNEAQ (reference sequence). The chain's CDR3 is CASSLQEGRSEQYF. CDR3 nucleotides: TGTGCCAGCAGCTTACAGGAGGGACGGAGCGAGCAGTACTTC.

This sequence joins TRBV11-3 and TRBJ2-6; D call uncertain. CDR3 length: 15 amino acids. V gave up 3 bases and J gave up 3 bases, with 9 bases separating them. Germline-derived CDR1 and CDR2 are SGHNT and YENEEA. CDR3 in DNA: TGTGCCAGCAGCTTCCGGCTAGGTGGGGCCAACGTCCTGACTTTC. Translated: CASSFRLGGANVLTF.

Many counts were recorded for this clonotype. J is TRBJ2-1 and V is TRBV10-3, with D possibly TRBD1 on 6 matching bases. V lost 5 bases to trimming and J lost 6 bases, with 14 bases between them. This CDR3 has 14 residues. From germline, CDR1 is ENHRY and CDR2 SYGVKD. CDR3 sequence (DNA): TGTGCCATCAGTTCCAATACAGGGAGCAATGAGCAGTTCTTC. Its protein product is CAISSNTGSNEQFF.

In this sample, this clonotype turned up a few times. The rearrangement uses TRBV18 and TRBJ2-1; no clear D gene. With 3 bases removed from V and 5 bases from J, the gap between germline ends came to 14 bases. Germline V gives CDR1 KGHSH, CDR2 LQKENI. The CDR3 loop spans 15 amino acids. This CDR3 reads CASSPRPVPDNEQFF. Written as DNA, the CDR3 is TGTGCCAGCTCACCTCGACCGGTTCCAGACAATGAGCAGTTCTTC. Using reference TRBV18 and TRBJ2-1 for the parts outside the CDR3, the full variable domain is NAGVMQNPRHLVRRRGQEARLRCSPMKGHSHVYWYRQLPEEGLKFMVYLQKENIIDESGMPKERFSAEFPKEGPSILRIQQVVRGDSAAYFCASSPRPVPDNEQFFGPGTRLTVL.

This clonotype was detected a few times. V and J are TRBV7-3 and TRBJ2-7; no clear D gene. V lost 1 base and J 2 bases, leaving 9 bases between the germline ends. The CDR3 length is 14 residues. The germline V gene has CDR1 SGHTA and CDR2 FQGTGA. The CDR3 sequence: CASSLNGLTYEQYF. CDR3 DNA sequence: TGTGCCAGCAGCTTAAACGGGCTTACCTACGAGCAGTACTTC.

The chain joins TRBV12-3 or TRBV12-4 to TRBJ2-7; 7 bases align to TRBD2. Unmatched junction bases numbered 10, after V lost 6 bases and J lost 2 bases. This CDR3 spans 15 amino acids. The CDR3 loop reads CASSRNGGSTYEQYF. The CDR3, as DNA: TGTGCCAGCAGCCGGAATGGCGGGAGTACCTACGAGCAGTACTTC.

As concerns this clonotype: Since no conserved phenylalanine or tryptophan closes the CDR3, a read error is the likely cause. The DNA is left out, because the CDR3 cannot be placed on it with certainty; the CDR3 is given as TCRdb lists it. V and J are TRBV7-7 and TRBJ2-5; the table assigns TRBD1, which was not confirmed against the DNA. From germline, CDR1 is SSHAT and CDR2 FNYEAQ (reference sequence). The CDR3 is 10 residues long, counting both termini. CDR3 region: CASSSPTRNL.

The chain combines TRBV20-1 with TRBJ2-1, with D tentatively TRBD1 or TRBD2 (5 bases each). V was shortened by 5 bases and J by 10 bases, with 18 bases between the two germline ends. Germline CDR1 reads DFQATT; CDR2 reads SNEGSKA (reference sequence). The CDR3 sequence is 13 residues long. CDR3 DNA sequence: TGCAGTGCTCGGGAAACGACCGGGACCGAGCAGTTCTTC. This codes for CSARETTGTEQFF.

This clonotype came up many times. This sequence joins TRBV6-5 and TRBJ2-7; D remains unclear. The CDR3 spans 13 residues. Per the germline V gene, CDR1 is MNHEY and CDR2 is SVGAGI. Trimming pared 2 bases from V and 7 bases from J, leaving 12 bases between. Here the CDR3 DNA reads TGTGCCAGCAGTTACAACACCTTTGGGGAGCAGTACGTC. Residues: CASSYNTFGEQYV.

This clonotype was detected many times. The chain has TRBV7-9 and TRBJ2-6, with 9 positions matching TRBD1. Germline assignment: CDR1 SEHNR and CDR2 FQNEAQ (reference sequence). Losses at the gene ends were 4 bases for V and 0 bases for J; bases not matched to a gene: 10. This CDR3 region has 19 residues. Written as DNA, the CDR3 is TGTGCCAGCAGCTCACCGGGACAGGGTTTGAGCTCTGGGGCCAACGTCCTGACTTTC. This gives the protein CASSSPGQGLSSGANVLTF.

This chain connects TRBV14 to TRBJ1-1; D remains unclear. The CDR3 has 14 amino acids. CDR1 and CDR2 from the germline V gene are SGHDN and FVKESK. V was trimmed by 0 bases and J by 5 bases, leaving 10 bases between them. CDR3 in DNA: TGTGCCAGCAGCCAAGATTCAACGGGGACTGAAGCTTTCTTT. It encodes CASSQDSTGTEAFF.

The sample holds a few counts of this clonotype. The chain combines TRBV12-3 or TRBV12-4 with TRBJ1-1, with no clear D. V shed 4 bases and J shed 2 bases, with 8 bases lying between them. This CDR3 spans 13 amino acids. CDR3 nucleotides: TGTGCCAGCAGTTCCTGGCCTAACACTGAAGCTTTCTTT. Translated: CASSSWPNTEAFF.

The chain joins TRBV4-3 to TRBJ2-3; D might be TRBD2 (6 bases). The CDR3 runs 17 residues. CDR1 is LGHNA and CDR2 is YSLEER in the germline V gene. V was cut by 1 base and J by 4 bases, with 18 bases left in between. CDR3 DNA sequence: TGCGCCAGCAGCCAAGGGGGTTTGCGGGATTCGGCAGATACGCAGTATTTT. Translated: CASSQGGLRDSADTQYF.

This clonotype was seen ten or more times. CDR3 in DNA: TGTGCCAGCAGCTTTGCGGGGCCAACCTACGAGCAGTACTTC. This codes for CASSFAGPTYEQYF. The rearrangement links TRBV5-6 to TRBJ2-7; D is possibly TRBD2 (6 bases). This CDR3 has 14 residues. Trimming took off 2 bases at V and 2 bases at J, with 11 bases between the two ends. Germline CDR1 reads SGHDT; CDR2 reads YYEEEE. The complete variable domain, with remaining parts taken from reference TRBV5-6 and TRBJ2-7, reads DAGVTQSPTHLIKTRGQQVTLRCSPKSGHDTVSWYQQALGQGPQFIFQYYEEEERQRGNFPDRFSGHQFPNYSSELNVNALLLGDSALYLCASSFAGPTYEQYFGPGTRLTVT.